This T cell receptor (beta chain) was sequenced in a study of cytomegalovirus exposure and HLA in healthy donors. The PCR made use of 60 Vbeta and 13 Jbeta primers. The table came from immunoSEQ multiplex PCR; TCRdb's copy has only in-frame clones and leaves some out. The sample lists 150,000 to 200,000 clones, 77% occurring once. This clone was seen only a few times. The germline gives CDR1 LNHDA, CDR2 SQIVND (reference sequence). This CDR3 has 14 residues. Trimming stripped 7 bases from V and 8 bases from J, with 17 bases between. The receptor was derived from a woman aged 25 to 39 in good health and CMV-seronegative. Material for sequencing was PBMCs. The rearrangement links TRBV19 to TRBJ1-4, with D unclear. Written as DNA, the CDR3 is TGTGCCAGTACATCGGGTCCGATTTGGGAAAAACTGTTTTTT. This encodes CASTSGPIWEKLFF.